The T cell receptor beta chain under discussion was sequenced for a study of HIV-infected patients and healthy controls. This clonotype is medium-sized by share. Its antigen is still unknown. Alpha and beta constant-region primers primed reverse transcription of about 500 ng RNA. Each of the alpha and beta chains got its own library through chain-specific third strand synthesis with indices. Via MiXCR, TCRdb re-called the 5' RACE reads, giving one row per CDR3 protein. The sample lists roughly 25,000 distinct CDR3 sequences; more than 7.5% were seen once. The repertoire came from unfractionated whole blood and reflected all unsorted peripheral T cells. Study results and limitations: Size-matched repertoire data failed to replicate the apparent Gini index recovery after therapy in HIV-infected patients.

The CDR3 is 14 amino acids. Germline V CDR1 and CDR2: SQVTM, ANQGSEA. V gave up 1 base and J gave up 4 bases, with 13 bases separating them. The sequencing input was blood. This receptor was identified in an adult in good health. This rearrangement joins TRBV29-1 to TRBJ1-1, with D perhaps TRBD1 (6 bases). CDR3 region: CSVEVGGGITEAFF. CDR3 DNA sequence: TGCAGCGTTGAAGTGGGAGGGGGGATCACTGAAGCTTTCTTT.